The 21 T cell receptor beta chains below all came from one sample that was sequenced in a study of beta chain features in type 1 diabetes. Every isolated RNA sample was fully reverse transcribed, so sequencing captured expressed TCRB transcripts. TCRdb keeps only in-frame clones here, not all; method: immunoSEQ multiplex PCR. Among about 140,000 clones listed, 9.7% were seen once. Sequenced: central memory CD4+ T cells from blood. The source of these receptors is a middle-aged woman in good health.

This clone was counted only a few times. The chain is built from TRBV11-2 and TRBJ2-2; 11 bases map to TRBD1. Germline V lookup: CDR1 SGHAT, CDR2 FQNNGV. The junction had 7 bases not matched to a gene; V was cut back by 5 bases and J by 5 bases. The CDR3 has 16 amino acids. CDR3 bases: TGTGCCAGCAGCGCCAGGACAGGGGGCCTGACCGGGGAGCTGTTTTTT. This gives the protein CASSARTGGLTGELFF.

J is TRBJ2-3 and V is TRBV13; TRBD2 agrees at 10 bases. Looked up from germline, CDR1 is PRHDT and CDR2 is FYEKMQ (reference sequence). V dropped 5 bases and J dropped 1; count of bases not matched to a gene: 6. This CDR3 is built from 16 residues. The CDR3 region is CASSHSGTSGTDTQYF. CDR3 nucleotides: TGTGCCAGCAGCCATTCGGGGACTAGCGGCACAGATACGCAGTATTTT.

This clone showed up just a few times. The chain carries TRBV2 and TRBJ2-5; tentative D call: TRBD2 (6 bases). This CDR3 is 16 amino acids long. Germline CDR1 SNHLY, CDR2 FYNNEI. Deletions cut 2 bases from V and 4 bases from J, with 17 bases between. The CDR3 loop reads CASSERGRGRTETQYF. The CDR3 region has the DNA TGTGCCAGCAGTGAAAGAGGCCGGGGGAGGACAGAGACCCAGTACTTC.

The chain combines TRBV4-3 with TRBJ2-3; possible D gene TRBD2, 5 bases. Germline CDR1 is LGHNA and CDR2 is YSLEER. V was shortened by 3 bases and J by 2 bases, with 6 bases between the two germline ends. The CDR3 is made up of 13 amino acids. The CDR3 region has the DNA TGCGCCAGCAGCCAGGAGGACACAGATACGCAGTATTTT. Amino acid sequence: CASSQEDTDTQYF.

This chain connects TRBV4-1 to TRBJ2-1, with D maybe TRBD2 (7 bases). Deletions cut 5 bases from V and 9 bases from J, with 29 bases between. CDR1 MGHRA and CDR2 YSYEKL come from the germline V gene. CDR3 length: 18 residues. CDR3 bases: TGCGCCAGCAGCGTACTAAGGGGGGGCTCCTTGGTACTTGGTGAGCAGTTCTTC. Its translation is CASSVLRGGSLVLGEQFF.

This clone was observed a few times. The chain links TRBV5-4 to TRBJ2-1; D possibly corresponds to TRBD2 (7 bases). The CDR3 sequence is 15 residues long. The V and J ends lost 2 bases and 7 bases respectively, with 16 bases between them. Germline-derived CDR1 and CDR2 are SGHNT and YYREEE (reference sequence). The CDR3 nucleotides read TGTGCCAGCAGCTTACCCGTGGGAGGGGGGAATGAGCAGTTCTTC. This codes for CASSLPVGGGNEQFF.

The genes are TRBV6-5 and TRBJ2-1; tentative D call: TRBD1 (5 bases). Between the trimmed V and J ends, which lost 4 bases and 7 bases, there was a span of 11 bases. CDR1 MNHEY and CDR2 SVGAGI come from the germline V gene. The CDR3 length is 13 residues. Here the CDR3 DNA reads TGTGCCAGCAGTTCGACAGTCCCTAATGAGCAGTTCTTC. Translation gives CASSSTVPNEQFF.

The gene calls are TRBV27 and TRBJ1-2; possible D gene TRBD1, 5 bases. V lost 3 bases to trimming and J lost 8 bases, with 16 bases between them. Germline V gives CDR1 MNHEY, CDR2 SMNVEV (reference sequence). The CDR3 has 14 amino acids. The CDR3 DNA follows: TGTGCCAGCAGTTTGTCCGGCACGGCAGGGGGCTACACCTTC. Encoded protein: CASSLSGTAGGYTF.

This clone turned up a few times. The chain is built from TRBV10-3 and TRBJ1-3, with D possibly TRBD1 on 5 matching bases. This CDR3 has 13 residues. Germline CDR1 is ENHRY and CDR2 is SYGVKD. V lost 6 bases and J 4 bases, leaving 10 bases between the germline ends. The CDR3 DNA sequence: TGTGCCATCAGGGGGACTGACGGAAACACCATATATTTT. This codes for CAIRGTDGNTIYF.

The V gene is TRBV10-3, the J gene TRBJ1-1; no reliable D call. Trimming took off 8 bases at V and 1 base at J, with 8 bases between the two ends. The CDR3 has 12 residues. From germline, CDR1 is ENHRY and CDR2 SYGVKD. CDR3 amino acids: CAIARENTEAFF. The CDR3 coding sequence is TGTGCCATCGCCCGAGAGAACACTGAAGCTTTCTTT.

This clone was seen a handful of times. This chain uses TRBV7-8 with TRBJ2-5; TRBD1 matches at 8 bases. V was pared by 5 bases and J by 5 bases, with 13 bases of the junction left unmatched. This CDR3 contains 16 residues. Germline loops: CDR1 SGHVS, CDR2 FQNEAQ. The CDR3 bases are TGTGCCAGCAGCGTAGGGGGGACAGGTCGCGGGGAGACCCAGTACTTC. Translation gives CASSVGGTGRGETQYF.

The V and J genes are TRBV7-8 and TRBJ2-3, with D maybe TRBD1 (5 bases). This CDR3 comprises 14 residues. The V end was cut by 5 bases, the J end by 6 bases, with 15 bases between. Germline V gene lookup returns CDR1 SGHVS and CDR2 FQNEAQ. CDR3 protein: CASSPQGASDTQYF. DNA of the CDR3: TGTGCCAGCAGCCCACAAGGGGCAAGTGATACGCAGTATTTT.

In regard to this clone: At the DNA level, this CDR3 is encoded by other sequences in the same sample as well. The chain has TRBV10-1 and TRBJ2-7; 10 nucleotides agree with TRBD1. J gave up 0 bases and V 4 bases, and 0 bases lay outside the gene matches. The germline V gene has CDR1 WNHNN and CDR2 SYGVQD (reference sequence). The CDR3 sequence is 14 residues long. The CDR3 DNA follows: TGCGCCAGCAGTGGGACAGGGGGCTCCTACGAGCAGTACTTC. It is translated as CASSGTGGSYEQYF.

This clone was observed a few times. V and J are TRBV5-6 and TRBJ2-7, with D possibly being TRBD1 (5 bases). Per germline, CDR1 SGHDT and CDR2 YYEEEE. Trimming cost V 0 bases and J 0 bases, with 7 bases left between them. The CDR3 totals 14 residues. CDR3 region: CASSLAQGSYEQYF. As DNA, the CDR3 is TGTGCCAGCAGCTTGGCCCAGGGCTCCTACGAGCAGTACTTC.

The chain carries TRBV5-6 and TRBJ1-5; possibly TRBD1 for D (5 bases). The CDR3 has 14 residues. Germline loops: CDR1 SGHDT, CDR2 YYEEEE. V was trimmed by 4 bases and J by 4 bases, leaving 12 bases between them. As DNA, the CDR3 is TGTGCCAGCAGCCGGACGGAGGGGAATCAGCCCCAGCATTTT. Translation gives CASSRTEGNQPQHF. The whole variable domain, filled in from reference TRBV5-6 and TRBJ1-5, reads DAGVTQSPTHLIKTRGQQVTLRCSPKSGHDTVSWYQQALGQGPQFIFQYYEEEERQRGNFPDRFSGHQFPNYSSELNVNALLLGDSALYLCASSRTEGNQPQHFGDGTRLSIL.

This clone was found a few times. The chain combines TRBV23-1 with TRBJ1-2; TRBD1 agrees at 8 bases. TRBV23-1 has ORF status, its function being uncertain. CDR3 length: 15 amino acids. V dropped 0 bases and J dropped 6; count of bases not matched to a gene: 6. The chain's CDR3 is CASSQSSAGGNGYTF. The CDR3 DNA sequence: TGCGCCAGCAGTCAATCTTCCGCAGGGGGCAATGGCTACACCTTC.

This clone was seen a few times. V gene TRBV2 combines with J gene TRBJ1-1; possible D gene TRBD1, 6 bases. The V gene lost 4 bases and the J gene lost 5 bases, with 11 bases spanning the gap. The CDR3 extends over 13 amino acids. Germline loops: CDR1 SNHLY, CDR2 FYNNEI. CDR3 protein: CASSVSGETEAFF. CDR3 coding DNA: TGTGCCAGCAGTGTATCAGGGGAGACTGAAGCTTTCTTT.

V and J are TRBV5-5 and TRBJ1-5; 11 bases are a match to TRBD1. CDR1 and CDR2 from the germline V gene are SGHKS and YYEKEE (reference sequence). The CDR3 runs 16 residues. V was pared by 0 bases and J by 6 bases, with 5 bases of the junction left unmatched. The CDR3 reads CASSLGTGGASQPQHF. CDR3 in DNA: TGTGCCAGCAGCTTGGGGACAGGGGGCGCAAGTCAGCCCCAGCATTTT.

The V call is TRBV19, the J call TRBJ2-6; TRBD1 agrees at 8 bases. The CDR3 has 18 amino acids. The V gene end was trimmed by 9 bases and the J gene end by 0 bases; junction bases not matched to a gene: 13. Germline V CDR1 and CDR2: LNHDA, SQIVND (reference sequence). The CDR3 DNA follows: TGTGCCAGCCTCCGGACAGGGCTCCCAAGCTCTGGGGCCAACGTCCTGACTTTC. This encodes CASLRTGLPSSGANVLTF.

This clone was observed at least ten times. The genes are TRBV4-1 and TRBJ2-3, with TRBD2 matching over 8 bases. V shed 4 bases and J 2 bases; nucleotides not matched to a gene: 5. Germline V gene lookup returns CDR1 MGHRA and CDR2 YSYEKL. This CDR3 comprises 15 residues. The DNA for the CDR3 is TGCGCCAGCAGCCTGTTAGCGGGAAACACAGATACGCAGTATTTT. Its translation: CASSLLAGNTDTQYF.

In its sample, this clone was seen a few times. The J gene is TRBJ2-7, the V gene TRBV7-6, with 12 bases matching TRBD2. Germline loops: CDR1 SGHVS, CDR2 FNYEAQ. The CDR3 is 18 amino acids. Trimming cost V 4 bases and J 6 bases; bases outside gene matches: 16. In nucleotides, the CDR3 is TGTGCCAGCAGCTCACGACCGGCGACTAGCGGGGGATTCTCCGAGCAGTACTTC. It is translated as CASSSRPATSGGFSEQYF.